The present TCR beta chain was sequenced within a study of T cells in localized non-small cell lung cancer. To note about this clone: Its antigen is unknown.

The J segment lost 4 bases and the V segment lost 1 base, leaving 6 bases of the junction unmatched. CDR1 is LNHNV, CDR2 YYDKDF, per germline (reference sequence). The CDR3 has 16 amino acids. Study results and limitations: Sequencing was limited to one tumor region, leaving the possibility of heterogeneity open. Higher blood T cell density went with longer overall survival. For the top 100 tumor clones, a median about 50 also appeared in adjacent lung. Exceeding tumor, uninvolved adjacent lung had the highest T cell clonality.

Sequencing used immunoSEQ multiplex PCR; TCRdb keeps in-frame clones, though not all of them. The data contain 30,000 to 35,000 clones, around nine tenths of them singletons. V is TRBV15 and J is TRBJ2-5; 10 nucleotides match TRBD2. This sequence originates from a woman aged 40-70 years with stage I lung adenocarcinoma. This sample comprised peripheral blood, obtained before any cancer treatment. Here the CDR3 DNA reads TGTGCCACCAGCAGAGCCCTAGCGGGGGTCGCAGAGACCCAGTACTTC. Its translation: CATSRALAGVAETQYF.